This TCR beta chain was observed in a study of CD4 T cells in relation to SARS-CoV-2 and coronaviruses. Study in general: Shared crossreactive spike epitopes were mapped to their HLA restriction. Study outcomes and limitations: About 65% of donors had memory CD4+ clonotypes crossrecognizing SARS-CoV-2 and common cold coronavirus spike.

This table comes from immunoSEQ multiplex PCR, and its TCRdb copy is limited to in-frame clones, with some not included. Found here are 68,000 or so clones, 80% to 95% of them singletons; the top ten hold under 0.3%. This clone has just one count. Antigen specificity is unknown. Before the COVID-19 pandemic, during about 2010-2018, CD4+ T cells were taken from unexposed donors. Trimming cost V 5 bases and J 1 base; bases outside gene matches: 3. Looked up from germline, CDR1 is SGHTA and CDR2 is FQGNSA. The CDR3 has 14 amino acids. V gene TRBV7-2 combines with J gene TRBJ1-1; 8 nucleotides line up with TRBD1. Sequencing was done on a sample of naive CD4+ T cells from PBMCs. Specified subset: naive CD4+ T cells isolated by negative enrichment. This clonotype was sampled from a human donor in good health. The CDR3 bases are TGTGCCAGCAGCCCCGACAGGGGGAACACTGAAGCTTTCTTT. It specifies CASSPDRGNTEAFF.